This is a list of T cell receptor beta chains from one sample in a study of T cell changes during pregnancy in multiple sclerosis. Measured with immunoSEQ multiplex PCR; TCRdb has only the in-frame clones, and not every one. The data contain 35,000 to 50,000 clones, approximately 90% of them singletons. Material: CD4+ T cells from peripheral blood mononuclear cells, obtained in the second trimester of pregnancy. These receptors were taken from a female donor with multiple sclerosis, enrolled in a pregnancy study. The CDR3 runs from the conserved cysteine through the conserved F or W. A D gene is named only where the DNA matches it firmly. Rows give clone size only sometimes, using once, few, many, or a class for an expanded clone.

D gene	clone size	V gene	J gene	CDR3 protein	CDR3 DNA
TRBD1	.	TRBV29-1	TRBJ2-6	CSAKTGEVLTF	TGCAGCGCCAAAACAGGGGAGGTCCTGACTTTC
.	once	TRBV28	TRBJ2-2	CASSFRTPRTGELFF	TGTGCCAGCAGTTTTAGGACACCCCGCACCGGGGAGCTGTTTTTT
TRBD2	once	TRBV7-3	TRBJ2-1	CASSSLPPGGPHNEQFF	TGTGCCAGCAGCAGTCTCCCCCCGGGAGGGCCCCACAATGAGCAGTTCTTC
.	.	TRBV28	TRBJ2-1	CASSIPHLWGRIHNEQFF	TGTGCCAGCAGTATACCCCACTTGTGGGGGAGGATACACAATGAGCAGTTCTTC
TRBD1	.	TRBV10-3	TRBJ1-2	CAISGWNGGPDGTGYGYTF	TGTGCCATCAGTGGGTGGAACGGAGGTCCCGACGGGACAGGCTATGGCTACACCTTC
TRBD1	medium-sized	TRBV19	TRBJ1-1	CASHRDRVMNTEAFF	TGTGCCAGCCACCGGGACAGGGTTATGAACACTGAAGCTTTCTTT
.	.	TRBV9	TRBJ2-7	CASSVGGVGEQYF	TGTGCCAGCAGCGTAGGGGGGGTAGGCGAGCAGTACTTC
TRBD2	.	TRBV9	TRBJ2-7	CASSSGSRNEQYF	TGTGCCAGCAGCAGCGGGAGTCGGAACGAGCAGTACTTC
.	.	TRBV11-2	TRBJ2-1	CASSEYRGYNEQFF	TGTGCCAGCAGCGAATACCGGGGGTACAATGAGCAGTTCTTC
TRBD2	.	TRBV2	TRBJ2-5	CASSGGTRGTETQYF	TGTGCCAGCTCTGGGGGGACTAGGGGTACAGAGACCCAGTACTTC
TRBD2	.	TRBV28	TRBJ2-1	CASRTSGSGHNEQFF	TGTGCCAGCAGGACTAGCGGGAGTGGGCACAATGAGCAGTTCTTC
.	.	TRBV28	TRBJ2-7	CASSTPGTLFEQYF	TGTGCCAGCAGTACCCCCGGGACATTATTCGAGCAGTACTTC
.	once	TRBV28	TRBJ2-7	CASTMPSVPNYEQYF	TGTGCCAGCACCATGCCTTCAGTGCCCAACTACGAGCAGTACTTC
.	.	TRBV20-1	TRBJ2-7	CSAREGYEQYF	TGCAGTGCTAGGGAGGGGTACGAGCAGTACTTC
TRBD1	.	TRBV25-1	TRBJ1-1	CASSPMGQINTEAFF	TGTGCCAGCAGTCCGATGGGACAGATTAACACTGAAGCTTTCTTT
TRBD1	once	TRBV28	TRBJ2-7	CASRGQGLREQYF	TGTGCCAGCAGGGGACAGGGTCTGAGGGAGCAGTACTTC
TRBD2	.	TRBV10-3	TRBJ2-1	CAISESEASGRDEQFF	TGTGCCATCAGTGAGTCAGAGGCTAGCGGGAGGGATGAGCAGTTCTTC
.	.	TRBV27	TRBJ1-1	CASSRPGTRESEAFF	TGTGCCAGCAGTCGGCCCGGGACGCGGGAATCTGAAGCTTTCTTT
.	once	TRBV7-6	TRBJ2-1	CASSLARDYNLNEQFF	TGTGCCAGCAGCTTAGCACGTGATTACAATTTGAATGAGCAGTTCTTC
.	.	TRBV27	TRBJ2-7	CASSPNDRSYEQYF	TGTGCCAGCAGTCCGAACGACAGGTCCTACGAGCAGTACTTC
TRBD2	.	TRBV28	TRBJ2-1	CASSTPGLTNNEQFF	TGTGCCAGCAGTACGCCGGGACTAACAAACAATGAGCAGTTCTTC
TRBD2	.	TRBV30	TRBJ2-7	CAWSVRVAGAYEQYF	TGTGCCTGGAGTGTACGGGTAGCGGGGGCCTACGAGCAGTACTTC
.	.	TRBV5-1	TRBJ1-1	CASSLFILTGNTEAFF	TGCGCCAGCAGCTTGTTCATTTTGACGGGAAACACTGAAGCTTTCTTT
.	.	TRBV7-8	TRBJ2-7	CASSLAQGPYEQYF	TGTGCCAGCAGCTTAGCCCAGGGTCCCTACGAGCAGTACTTC
.	.	TRBV5-1	TRBJ1-6	CASSLAPDGRGSPLHF	TGCGCCAGCAGCTTGGCTCCCGACGGCCGGGGATCACCCCTCCACTTT
TRBD2	.	TRBV5-6	TRBJ2-5	CASSHPRTSGTKTQYF	TGTGCCAGCAGCCACCCCCGGACTAGCGGGACGAAGACCCAGTACTTC
TRBD2	.	TRBV19	TRBJ2-2	CASKPSGFTGELFF	TGTGCCAGTAAACCTAGCGGGTTCACCGGGGAGCTGTTTTTT
.	.	TRBV5-1	TRBJ2-5	CASSPRGLNQETQYF	TGCGCCAGCAGCCCCAGAGGCCTAAACCAAGAGACCCAGTACTTC
.	.	TRBV5-4	TRBJ2-2	CASSWTFGELFF	TGTGCCAGCAGCTGGACATTCGGGGAGCTGTTTTTT
TRBD1	once	TRBV4-2	TRBJ1-4	CASSQGSQGDEKLFF	TGTGCCAGCAGCCAAGGGTCACAGGGGGATGAAAAACTGTTTTTT
.	.	TRBV1	TRBJ2-3	CTSSQQAPGGPADTQYF	TGCACCAGCAGCCAACAGGCACCGGGAGGCCCAGCGGATACGCAGTATTTT
TRBD2	.	TRBV5-4	TRBJ2-1	CASSLGAGAMANEQFF	TGTGCCAGCAGCTTGGGGGCGGGAGCGATGGCCAATGAGCAGTTCTTC
TRBD1	once	TRBV28	TRBJ1-1	CASSPDRRAEAFF	TGTGCCAGCAGTCCGGACAGGCGAGCTGAAGCTTTCTTT
.	.	TRBV20-1	TRBJ2-7	CSARAVSEQYF	TGCAGTGCTAGAGCCGTCTCCGAGCAGTACTTC
TRBD2	.	TRBV5-1	TRBJ2-1	CASSSVAGGRYNEQFF	TGCGCCAGCAGCTCCGTAGCGGGAGGTCGGTACAATGAGCAGTTCTTC
TRBD1	.	TRBV5-1	TRBJ1-1	CASSLDATGGAEAFF	TGCGCCAGCAGCTTGGACGCGACAGGGGGCGCTGAAGCTTTCTTT
TRBD1	once	TRBV28	TRBJ2-6	CASSSPPWTGSTGANVLTF	TGTGCCAGCAGTTCTCCCCCTTGGACAGGGAGCACTGGGGCCAACGTCCTGACTTTC
.	.	TRBV2	TRBJ1-1	CASSEEGVAEAFF	TGTGCCAGCAGTGAAGAGGGGGTGGCTGAAGCTTTCTTT
TRBD1	.	TRBV11-3	TRBJ2-5	CASSRGQGLTQYF	TGTGCCAGCAGTCGCGGACAGGGTCTAACCCAGTACTTC
.	.	TRBV5-1	TRBJ1-1	CASSLDGGTEAFF	TGCGCCAGCAGCTTGGATGGAGGCACTGAAGCTTTCTTT
.	few	TRBV5-5	TRBJ2-2	CASRPRISGITGELFF	TGTGCCAGCAGACCCAGGATATCGGGAATCACCGGGGAGCTGTTTTTT
.	.	TRBV28	TRBJ2-6	CASSSLRAGANVLTF	TGTGCCAGCAGTTCCTTGCGGGCTGGGGCCAACGTCCTGACTTTC
TRBD2	.	TRBV5-1	TRBJ2-7	CASSPGTSLYEQYF	TGCGCCAGCAGCCCCGGGACTAGTCTCTACGAGCAGTACTTC
.	.	TRBV7-9	TRBJ1-1	CASSFGSGLNTEAFF	TGTGCCAGCAGCTTCGGGAGTGGCCTGAACACTGAAGCTTTCTTT
.	few	TRBV29-1	TRBJ1-1	CSVETGGNTEAFF	TGCAGCGTTGAAACAGGCGGGAACACTGAAGCTTTCTTT
TRBD1	few	TRBV5-6	TRBJ1-1	CASRPGQGMNTEAFF	TGTGCCAGCAGGCCGGGACAGGGGATGAACACTGAAGCTTTCTTT
TRBD1	.	TRBV2	TRBJ2-1	CASTTGVGNEQFF	TGTGCCAGTACTACAGGGGTAGGCAATGAGCAGTTCTTC
TRBD2	.	TRBV28	TRBJ2-7	CASIGRLASSYEQYF	TGTGCCAGCATAGGGAGACTAGCGAGCTCCTACGAGCAGTACTTC
.	.	TRBV2	TRBJ2-5	CASSGPSELQETQYF	TGTGCCAGCAGTGGCCCTAGCGAGCTTCAAGAGACCCAGTACTTC
.	.	TRBV11-3	TRBJ1-1	CASSLVQATEAFF	TGTGCCAGCAGCTTAGTTCAAGCCACTGAAGCTTTCTTT